Here is one TCR beta chain with its context. Its specificity is not known. This specimen belongs to a study of a mutant IDH1 vaccine in newly diagnosed glioma. Whole-study context: Vaccination was launched 4-6 weeks after radiotherapy alone, or with temozolomide cycles. Of the patients given treatment, 62.5% were male and 37.5% were female, and a mean age of roughly 40 years was recorded. Patients got radiotherapy, temozolomide, or both beforehand, and most got both.

The repertoire was sequenced with immunoSEQ multiplex PCR; TCRdb's copy has only in-frame clones and lacks some. The table includes nearly 25,000 clones, roughly 87% detected once. J lost 3 bases, V lost 0 bases, and 8 bases had no gene match. Germline V gene lookup returns CDR1 SGHAT and CDR2 FQNNGV. The CDR3 is 16 amino acids. Stated time point: week 47, end of study. Each dose of the vaccine consisted of 300 ug of mutant IDH1 20-mer peptide, with topical imiquimod. Donors had new IDH1-mutant astrocytomas of WHO grade 3 or 4 (ATRX-lost). The clonotype was recovered from a man aged 40-50 years with glioma. Some clones in this sample may be carry-over from other donors' samples. V gene TRBV11-2 combines with J gene TRBJ2-7; 7 bases are shared with TRBD1. The input for sequencing was PBMCs, taken from a glioma patient whose treatment included an IDH1 peptide vaccine. CDR3 sequence reads: CASSLDRGPLGYEQYF. CDR3 coding DNA: TGTGCCAGCAGCTTAGATAGGGGGCCTTTGGGCTACGAGCAGTACTTC.